This section outlines one T cell receptor beta chain sequence together with its context. Its antigen is unknown. The record originates from a study of T cell responses to AZD1222 COVID-19 vaccine. Study-level results: Donors skewed white British and female; clonal diversity was possibly underestimated. All repertoire sampling was performed exclusively after the peak T cell response. Nearly half of unique spike-specific TCRs reportedly avoided B.1.351 and B.1.1.7 mutated regions. Among those given AZD1222, only five or six were seropositive at baseline.

Profiled with immunoSEQ multiplex PCR; TCRdb holds only in-frame clones, not every one. Among roughly 200,000 clones listed, over 80% were seen once. Sequencing used peripheral blood, obtained 28 days after the second dose of the MenACWY control vaccine. The origin of this receptor is an adult who received the MenACWY meningococcal vaccine as a control.

The chain's CDR3 is CASSLAATGNRGIYEQYF. The DNA of the CDR3 is TGCGCCAGCAGCTTGGCCGCGACAGGGAATAGGGGCATCTACGAGCAGTACTTC. The chain employs TRBV5-1 and TRBJ2-7, with TRBD1 identical over 7 bases. In germline, CDR1 is SGHRS, CDR2 YFSETQ. Unmatched junction bases numbered 15, after V lost 0 bases and J lost 3 bases. The CDR3 is made up of 18 amino acids.